This is a list of T cell receptor beta chains from one sample in a study of blood T cell repertoires in COVID-19. Profiling relied on immunoSEQ multiplex PCR, and the TCRdb table lists in-frame clones only, not all of them. The profile shows about 87,000 clones, over 80% of them singletons. The material sequenced was peripheral blood. The origin of the receptors is a woman aged 70-85 years with acute or convalescent COVID-19. Both conserved end residues are part of each CDR3. Fields, in order: V gene, CDR3 protein.

v_gene: TRBV28; CDR3aa: CASGGPPETQYF
v_gene: TRBV11-2; CDR3aa: CASSFGTGLNTEAFF
v_gene: TRBV19; CDR3aa: CASSSGLSNEKLFF
v_gene: TRBV12-3/TRBV12-4; CDR3aa: CASSLAKLDEQFF
v_gene: TRBV12-3/TRBV12-4; CDR3aa: CASSPQDYLGAFF
v_gene: TRBV15; CDR3aa: CATSRTGPSNQPQHF
v_gene: TRBV6-5; CDR3aa: CASSWGQGDGYTF
v_gene: TRBV19; CDR3aa: CASSIEPTVNKYF
v_gene: TRBV2; CDR3aa: CASSPPGDTQYF
v_gene: TRBV5-1; CDR3aa: CASSSFPPDTQYF
v_gene: TRBV15; CDR3aa: CATSRDDRFNTEAFF
v_gene: TRBV11-3; CDR3aa: CASSLDITGGDTEAFF
v_gene: TRBV7-6; CDR3aa: CASSRDGQGNYGYTF
v_gene: TRBV14; CDR3aa: CASSLGLAAEQYF
v_gene: TRBV7-3; CDR3aa: CASSSGGPYNEQFF
v_gene: TRBV5-4; CDR3aa: CASSQLDRGMNTEAFF
v_gene: TRBV6-2/TRBV6-3; CDR3aa: CASSYSTGGNGYTF
v_gene: TRBV25-1; CDR3aa: CASTLEDSNTEAFF
v_gene: TRBV12-3/TRBV12-4; CDR3aa: CASSHGQPSAFF
v_gene: TRBV10-1; CDR3aa: CASSESRDRGSGYTF
v_gene: TRBV28; CDR3aa: CASSSESSGALYNEQFF
v_gene: TRBV12-2; CDR3aa: CASRSKHRARSYNSPLHF
v_gene: TRBV5-1; CDR3aa: CASSSVLPNEKLFF
v_gene: TRBV6-1; CDR3aa: CASSEIGGPRKGVGTEAFF
v_gene: TRBV6-1; CDR3aa: CASSASRGGHYSGNTIYF
v_gene: TRBV7-2; CDR3aa: CASTLGRGRLGDTGELFF
v_gene: TRBV5-5; CDR3aa: CASSLRGGEDYGYTF
v_gene: TRBV11-3; CDR3aa: CASSLDPTGWEQYF
v_gene: TRBV6-1; CDR3aa: CASSEVGGDDQPQHF
v_gene: TRBV18; CDR3aa: CASSLGQAAGNTIYF
v_gene: TRBV6-5; CDR3aa: CASSYTEVGELFF
v_gene: TRBV7-7; CDR3aa: CASSLLTGANEKLFF
v_gene: TRBV5-1; CDR3aa: CASSSGTDGNTIYF
v_gene: TRBV2; CDR3aa: CASSEASVYDQPQHF
v_gene: TRBV6-5; CDR3aa: CASSSGTSFLNEQFF
v_gene: TRBV9; CDR3aa: CASSTGQNNEQFF
v_gene: TRBV5-4; CDR3aa: CASSAAGAVSHQPQHF
v_gene: TRBV12-1; CDR3aa: CASSPTGATNEKLFF
v_gene: TRBV19; CDR3aa: CASSLQTGSSPLHF
v_gene: TRBV29-1; CDR3aa: CSVEASEGILRGGYTF
v_gene: TRBV6-4; CDR3aa: CASSEGRGTEAFF
v_gene: TRBV30; CDR3aa: CAWTLRGLLEGYTF
v_gene: TRBV2; CDR3aa: CASSEWEGQTNTEAFF
v_gene: TRBV19; CDR3aa: CATKEGHESSGANVLTF
v_gene: TRBV5-1; CDR3aa: CASSIPGGTSYNEQFF